A selection of T cell receptor beta chains follows, all from one sample in a study of T cell clonotyping in hematopoietic cell transplantation. Repertoires were generated with immunoSEQ multiplex PCR, while TCRdb's copy carries only in-frame clones and drops some. Of more than 25,000 clones in the sample, 60% to 85% are singletons; the top ten hold around 6.5%. Material: peripheral blood mononuclear cells, obtained before stem cell transplant. The receptor set was obtained from a woman aged 25 to 39 with chronic myeloid leukemia. Some clones in this sample may be carry-over from other donors' samples. The conserved cysteine and the conserved F or W are not part of the CDR3 here.

TRBV7-2	12	ASRMDRGVYGYT
TRBV6-5	12	ASRGAGQSYEQY
TRBV2	13	ASSESVRGSTEAF
TRBV5-4	12	ASSKRQGYYGYT
TRBV5-6	12	ASSLSPGSYGYT
TRBV6-1	11	ASIASYNSPLH
TRBV7-3	13	ASSPRGGGTDTQY
TRBV28	11	ASSRSRNYGYT
TRBV30	12	AWSRGPNTGELF
TRBV27	12	ASSLSGFNQPQH
TRBV7-8	14	ASSLDLSGGAYEQY
TRBV30	15	AWNPHISGTISYGYT
TRBV6-5	12	ASSLVHSTDTQY
TRBV9	12	ASSDMADRYGYT
TRBV5-1	11	ASSLVVGNEQF
TRBV5-1	14	ASSLGTGHNTGELF
TRBV5-1	18	ASSQHTPGLAVASYNEQF
TRBV5-1	12	ASSLGSGKETQY
TRBV25-1	13	ASSHGGLGNSPLH
TRBV25-1	12	ASPRTGARNIQY
TRBV29-1	12	SVCERATYNEQF
TRBV2	11	ASSEIGNQPQH
TRBV9	12	ASSAGQGFEKLF
TRBV2	14	ASNPRTGGANYGYT
TRBV7-2	12	ASSHTGYTDTQY
TRBV19	13	ASSNTGSRNTEAF
TRBV2	14	ASRRQRQGSNEKLF
TRBV6-6	14	ASSPIVAGAPGTQY
TRBV6-5	14	ASSYGAYTGRETQY
TRBV5-4	14	ASSPGQGRDTGELF
TRBV9	13	ASSVSSNRGYGYT
TRBV29-1	12	SVESLTDTGELF
TRBV30	11	AWAVGTGYGYT
TRBV5-4	12	ASGSAPTSVGYT
TRBV19	13	ASSIDGTLYQPQH
TRBV4-1	15	ASSQGMGGGNQETQY
TRBV9	13	ASSLRPGQSYEQY
TRBV7-2	13	ASSATWGTVTEAF